These 25 T cell receptor beta chains were all obtained from the same sample, sequenced in a study of T cells in Graves' hyperthyroidism and ophthalmopathy. Amplified TCR beta CDR3 regions derived from RNA transcripts. The HTBI primer set drove a first-round RT-PCR of the TCR CDR3. TCRdb re-called the multiplex PCR reads with MiXCR, one entry per CDR3 protein. The sample contains some 560,000 distinct CDR3 sequences, around 13% of which appear only once. The specimen was blood. The receptor set was obtained from a woman aged 35 to 49 with Graves' hyperthyroidism.

This clonotype was counted a few times. This sequence joins TRBV3-1 and TRBJ1-6, with D hard to call. The germline CDR1 and CDR2 sequences are LGHDT and YNNKEL (reference sequence). The length of the CDR3 is 15 residues. V lost 0 bases, J lost 7 bases, and 10 bases lay in between. The CDR3 bases are TGTGCCAGCAGCCAAGATTGGGCGGGAAATTCACCCCTCCACTTT. Translated, it gives CASSQDWAGNSPLHF.

The J gene is TRBJ2-3, the V gene TRBV7-9, with D maybe TRBD2 (6 bases). The CDR3 has 15 residues. The V end lost 3 bases, the J end lost 1 base, and 11 bases lay between the germline ends. Germline V gene data show CDR1 as SEHNR and CDR2 as FQNEAQ (reference sequence). CDR3 sequence (DNA): TGTGCCAGCAGCTTTCCGGAGCGGGGCACAGATACGCAGTATTTT. Translating it yields CASSFPERGTDTQYF.

This clonotype appeared many times. The chain joins TRBV5-8 to TRBJ2-2; TRBD1 is a possible D gene (6 bases). Looked up from germline, CDR1 is SGHTS and CDR2 is YDEGEE. The CDR3 sequence is 17 residues long. Trimming stripped 3 bases from V and 5 bases from J, with 20 bases between. CDR3 amino acids: CASSYPLRGGWTGELFF. The CDR3 region has the DNA TGTGCCAGCAGCTACCCCCTACGTGGGGGCTGGACCGGGGAGCTGTTTTTT.

The chain is built from TRBV6-1 and TRBJ2-2; possibly TRBD1 for D (5 bases). The CDR3 is 14 amino acids. From germline, CDR1 is MNHNS and CDR2 SASEGT. The V and J ends lost 6 bases and 8 bases respectively, with 16 bases between them. The CDR3 region has the DNA TGTGCCAGCAGCCTTGGGGCCCCCATTGGGGAGCTGTTTTTT. Its translation: CASSLGAPIGELFF.

This clonotype was detected many times. The J gene is TRBJ2-7, the V gene TRBV27, with D tentatively TRBD1 (5 bases). The germline CDR1 and CDR2 sequences are MNHEY and SMNVEV (reference sequence). Trimming stripped 5 bases from V and 3 bases from J, with 17 bases between. The CDR3 extends over 15 amino acids. CDR3 DNA sequence: TGTGCCAGCAGTCTAGGGGCAGGGATCGGCTACGAGCAGTACTTC. Encoded protein: CASSLGAGIGYEQYF.

In its sample, this clonotype was seen many times. The chain combines TRBV24-1 with TRBJ1-5; 7 bases line up with TRBD1. The junction had 7 bases not matched to a gene; V was cut back by 4 bases and J by 2 bases. Germline V CDR1 and CDR2: KGHDR, SFDVKD. The CDR3 has 16 amino acids. The CDR3 DNA is TGTGCCACCAGTGACCCAAGACAGGGAGGCAATCAGCCCCAGCATTTT. Translation gives CATSDPRQGGNQPQHF.

This clonotype was observed a handful of times. The chain has TRBV9 and TRBJ1-2, with a weak D call TRBD1 (5 bases). Germline values: CDR1 SGDLS, CDR2 YYNGEE. V was clipped by 0 bases and J by 6 bases, with 15 bases between them. The CDR3 covers 15 residues. CDR3 in DNA: TGTGCCAGCAGCGTAGTGTTGACAGAAGCCCATGGCTACACCTTC. Amino acid sequence: CASSVVLTEAHGYTF.

This clonotype was seen ten or more times. This chain uses TRBV7-8 with TRBJ2-5; 7 nucleotides agree with TRBD1. The CDR3 has 14 amino acids. Germline assignment: CDR1 SGHVS and CDR2 FQNEAQ. Losses at the gene ends were 5 bases for V and 1 base for J; bases not matched to a gene: 4. CDR3 in amino acids: CASSPGTVQETQYF. CDR3 nucleotides: TGTGCCAGCAGCCCAGGGACAGTCCAAGAGACCCAGTACTTC.

In its sample, this clonotype was seen many times. V usage is TRBV5-1 and J usage is TRBJ2-3, with 12 bases lining up with TRBD2. This CDR3 comprises 16 residues. J gave up 6 bases and V 4 bases, and 9 bases lay outside the gene matches. CDR1 is SGHRS and CDR2 is YFSETQ in the germline V gene. CDR3 amino acids: CASSLATSGSVDTQYF. DNA for the CDR3: TGCGCCAGCAGCCTCGCGACTAGCGGGAGTGTGGATACGCAGTATTTT.

This clonotype turned up a few times. This sequence joins TRBV29-1 and TRBJ1-1, with D unclear. Germline V gives CDR1 SQVTM, CDR2 ANQGSEA. Trimming removed 3 bases at V and 4 bases at J, with 9 bases between. The CDR3 has 12 residues. CDR3 in DNA: TGCAGCGTTGAGCGGGGAGCCACTGAAGCTTTCTTT. It yields the protein CSVERGATEAFF.

In this sample, this clonotype turned up many times. The chain is built from TRBV2 and TRBJ2-3; 10 nucleotides line up with TRBD2. The V gene end was trimmed by 6 bases and the J gene end by 2 bases; junction bases not matched to a gene: 8. Germline V gene sequence: CDR1 SNHLY, CDR2 FYNNEI. There are 16 residues in the CDR3. The CDR3 nucleotides read TGTGCCAGCAGCGCAACTAGCGGGGTTAACACAGATACGCAGTATTTT. It is translated as CASSATSGVNTDTQYF. The full variable domain, with the rest looked up from reference TRBV2 and TRBJ2-3, is EPEVTQTPSHQVTQMGQEVILRCVPISNHLYFYWYRQILGQKVEFLVSFYNNEISEKSEIFDDQFSVERPDGSNFTLKIRSTKLEDSAMYFCASSATSGVNTDTQYFGPGTRLTVL.

This clonotype was counted at least ten times. The rearrangement joins TRBV20-1 to TRBJ2-7, with TRBD2 matching 10 bases. Germline lookup yields CDR1 DFQATT and CDR2 SNEGSKA (reference sequence). The CDR3 runs 16 residues. The V segment lost 0 bases and the J segment 2 bases; nucleotides outside the gene matches: 7. CDR3 nucleotide sequence: TGCAGTGCTAGAGATCGGCTAGCGGGAGTACCCTACGAGCAGTACTTC. It specifies CSARDRLAGVPYEQYF.

V usage is TRBV2 and J usage is TRBJ2-1; TRBD1 matches at 11 bases. In germline, CDR1 is SNHLY, CDR2 FYNNEI. V shed 6 bases and J 8 bases; nucleotides not matched to a gene: 15. The CDR3 contains 17 residues. The CDR3 sequence is CASSQGPGTGGGHEQFF. CDR3 DNA: TGTGCCAGCAGCCAAGGCCCCGGGACAGGGGGAGGACATGAGCAGTTCTTC.

This chain joins TRBV2 and TRBJ1-2, with 9 nucleotides matching TRBD1. Germline-derived CDR1 and CDR2 are SNHLY and FYNNEI. CDR3 size: 13 residues. J was trimmed by 8 bases and V by 6 bases; bases with no gene match: 7. CDR3 in amino acids: CASRVGQGGGYTF. The CDR3 region has the DNA TGTGCCAGCAGGGTGGGACAGGGTGGAGGCTACACCTTC.

This rearrangement joins TRBV6-2 or TRBV6-3 to TRBJ2-7; tentative D call: TRBD1 (5 bases). The V gene lost 3 bases and the J gene lost 9 bases, with 15 bases spanning the gap. Germline V gene sequence: CDR1 MNHEY, CDR2 SVGEGT. The CDR3 loop spans 13 amino acids. CDR3 in amino acids: CASSYRGPAAQYF. DNA for the CDR3: TGTGCCAGCAGTTATAGGGGTCCGGCAGCGCAGTACTTC.

The chain links TRBV28 to TRBJ2-7; the D gene is possibly TRBD2 (6 bases). The CDR3 spans 13 residues. Germline CDR1 reads MDHEN; CDR2 reads SYDVKM. With 11 bases removed from V and 3 bases from J, the gap between germline ends came to 17 bases. The CDR3 region is CAPHAGLIYEQYF. CDR3 nucleotide sequence: TGTGCCCCACATGCGGGGCTGATCTACGAGCAGTACTTC. Drawing the rest from reference TRBV28 and TRBJ2-7, the complete variable domain is DVKVTQSSRYLVKRTGEKVFLECVQDMDHENMFWYRQDPGLGLRLIYFSYDVKMKEKGDIPEGYSVSREKKERFSLILESASTNQTSMYLCAPHAGLIYEQYFGPGTRLTVT.

The rearrangement links TRBV7-9 to TRBJ2-5, with D perhaps matching TRBD1 (6 bases). Germline V lookup: CDR1 SEHNR, CDR2 FQNEAQ (reference sequence). This CDR3 spans 14 amino acids. With 5 bases removed from V and 0 bases from J, the gap between germline ends came to 10 bases. This CDR3 reads CASSKDSNQETQYF. CDR3 in DNA: TGTGCCAGCAGCAAGGACAGCAACCAAGAGACCCAGTACTTC.

This clonotype was detected ten times or more. This chain uses TRBV18 with TRBJ2-1; D might be TRBD2 (5 bases). There are 16 residues in the CDR3. V lost 5 bases and J lost 3, with 17 bases in between. From germline, CDR1 is KGHSH and CDR2 LQKENI. This CDR3 is CASSATSTGSYNEQFF. The CDR3, as DNA: TGTGCCAGCTCAGCAACTAGTACTGGTAGCTACAATGAGCAGTTCTTC.

Ten or more counts support this clonotype. The CDR3 loop reads CAWSDTGNSPLHF. CDR3 DNA: TGTGCCTGGAGTGACACGGGGAATTCACCCCTCCACTTT. The genes are TRBV30 and TRBJ1-6, with no clear D. The V and J ends lost 1 base and 7 bases respectively, with 8 bases between them. The germline CDR1 and CDR2 sequences are GTSNPN and SVGIG (reference sequence). The CDR3 runs 13 residues.

The genes are TRBV5-1 and TRBJ1-1; no firm D call. V was trimmed by 6 bases and J by 4 bases, leaving 13 bases between them. CDR1 and CDR2 (germline): SGHRS, YFSETQ. This CDR3 contains 13 residues. The CDR3 coding sequence is TGCGCCAGCACTTCGGGAGGCGGCACTGAAGCTTTCTTT. Translated: CASTSGGGTEAFF.

The chain carries TRBV29-1 and TRBJ2-3; D might be TRBD1 (6 bases). The length of the CDR3 is 16 residues. Trimming removed 6 bases from V and 4 bases from J, with 23 bases in between. Per germline, CDR1 SQVTM and CDR2 ANQGSEA. DNA for the CDR3: TGCAGCGTCGCACAACAGGGAAGGTTTTATTCAGATACGCAGTATTTT. It is translated as CSVAQQGRFYSDTQYF.

In its sample, this clonotype was seen many times. The chain uses TRBV6-1 and TRBJ2-5; 7 bases are shared with TRBD2. Trimming removed 2 bases from V and 4 bases from J; junction bases left unmatched: 7. Germline loops: CDR1 MNHNS, CDR2 SASEGT. The CDR3 totals 15 residues. The CDR3 reads CASSELGTGGETQYF. CDR3 bases: TGTGCCAGCAGTGAACTGGGGACGGGGGGAGAGACCCAGTACTTC.

This clonotype was seen repeatedly, ten times or more. This chain connects TRBV20-1 to TRBJ2-7, with 9 bases matching TRBD1. Unmatched junction bases numbered 11, after V lost 1 base and J lost 4 bases. The CDR3 covers 16 residues. Per germline, CDR1 DFQATT and CDR2 SNEGSKA (reference sequence). The CDR3 DNA is TGCAGTGCTAGAGCTGCCGGGACAGGGACTCTATACGAGCAGTACTTC. This gives the protein CSARAAGTGTLYEQYF.

This clonotype appeared many times. V is TRBV30 and J is TRBJ2-1; D unresolved. Looked up from germline, CDR1 is GTSNPN and CDR2 is SVGIG (reference sequence). The CDR3 sequence is 16 residues long. V lost 3 bases to trimming and J lost 0 bases, with 15 bases between them. The CDR3, as DNA: TGTGCCTGGAGGCCGCTTGATAGGAGCTCCTACAATGAGCAGTTCTTC. Translated: CAWRPLDRSSYNEQFF.

This clonotype was observed a handful of times. The V gene is TRBV18, the J gene TRBJ1-2; tentatively, D is TRBD1 (5 bases). The ends were cut back, 3 bases at V and 6 bases at J, with 17 bases in the middle. CDR1 and CDR2 (germline): KGHSH, LQKENI. The CDR3 is made up of 15 amino acids. The CDR3 DNA reads as TGTGCCAGCTCACCTGCGGACACCGTTTTCGATGGCTACACCTTC. Amino acids: CASSPADTVFDGYTF.